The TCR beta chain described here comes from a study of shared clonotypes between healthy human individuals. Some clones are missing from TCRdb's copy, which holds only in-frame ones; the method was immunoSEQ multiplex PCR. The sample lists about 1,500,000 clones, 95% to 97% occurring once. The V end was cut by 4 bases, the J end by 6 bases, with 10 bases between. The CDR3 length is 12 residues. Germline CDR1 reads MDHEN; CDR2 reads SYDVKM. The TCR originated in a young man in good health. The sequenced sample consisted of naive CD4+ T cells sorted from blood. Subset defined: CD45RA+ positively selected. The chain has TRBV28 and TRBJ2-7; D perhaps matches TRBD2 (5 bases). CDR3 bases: TGTGCCAGCAGTTCACGGGAAACCGAGCAGTACTTC. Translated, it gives CASSSRETEQYF.